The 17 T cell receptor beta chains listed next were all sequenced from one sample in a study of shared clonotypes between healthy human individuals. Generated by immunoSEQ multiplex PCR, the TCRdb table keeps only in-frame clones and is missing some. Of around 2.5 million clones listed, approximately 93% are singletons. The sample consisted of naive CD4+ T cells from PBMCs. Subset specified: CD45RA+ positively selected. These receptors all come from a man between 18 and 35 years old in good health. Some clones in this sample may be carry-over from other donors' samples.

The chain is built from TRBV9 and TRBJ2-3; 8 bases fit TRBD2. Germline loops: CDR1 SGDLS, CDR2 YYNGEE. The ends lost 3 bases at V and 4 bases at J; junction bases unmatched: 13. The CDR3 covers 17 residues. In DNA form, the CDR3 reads TGTGCCAGCAGCGCAACCCGGGGGGGGTCGGCCCCAGATACGCAGTATTTT. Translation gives CASSATRGGSAPDTQYF.

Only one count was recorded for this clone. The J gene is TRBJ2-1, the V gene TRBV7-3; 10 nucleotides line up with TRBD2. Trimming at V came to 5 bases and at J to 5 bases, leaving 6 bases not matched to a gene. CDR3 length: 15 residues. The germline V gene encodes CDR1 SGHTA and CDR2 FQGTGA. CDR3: CASSPGLAINNEQFF. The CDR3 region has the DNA TGTGCCAGCAGCCCGGGACTAGCGATCAACAATGAGCAGTTCTTC.

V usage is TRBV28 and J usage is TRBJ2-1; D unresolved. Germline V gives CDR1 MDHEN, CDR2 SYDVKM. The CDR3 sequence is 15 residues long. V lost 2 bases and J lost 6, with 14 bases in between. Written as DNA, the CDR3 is TGTGCCAGCAGTTTAGGTGAGTCGTCTCTCAATGAGCAGTTCTTC. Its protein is CASSLGESSLNEQFF.

The CDR3 sequence: CASSSQGPGVKNIQYF. The CDR3, as DNA: TGTGCCAGCAGTTCACAGGGGCCGGGGGTCAAAAACATTCAGTACTTC. The chain combines TRBV6-5 with TRBJ2-4, with D possibly TRBD1 on 7 matching bases. CDR3 size: 16 residues. Trimming removed 4 bases from V and 3 bases from J, with 16 bases in between. CDR1 and CDR2 from the germline V gene are MNHEY and SVGAGI.

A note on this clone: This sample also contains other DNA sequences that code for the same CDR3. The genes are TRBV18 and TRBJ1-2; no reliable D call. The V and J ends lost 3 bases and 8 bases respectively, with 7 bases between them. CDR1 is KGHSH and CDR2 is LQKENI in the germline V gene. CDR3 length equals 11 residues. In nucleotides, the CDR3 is TGTGCCAGCTCACCGGGTAGCGGCTACACCTTC. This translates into CASSPGSGYTF.

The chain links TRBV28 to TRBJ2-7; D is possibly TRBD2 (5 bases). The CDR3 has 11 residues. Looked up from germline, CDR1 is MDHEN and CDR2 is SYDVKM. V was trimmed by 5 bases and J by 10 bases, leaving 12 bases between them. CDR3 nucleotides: TGTGCCAGCAGTCCCCGGGATATCCAGTACTTC. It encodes CASSPRDIQYF.

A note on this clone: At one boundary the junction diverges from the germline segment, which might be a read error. CDR3 sequence reads: CASSGQGAAGYTF. The CDR3 DNA is TGTGCCAGTAGTGGACAGGGGGCGGCTGGCTACACCTTC. This chain links TRBV2 with TRBJ1-2; 11 positions agree with TRBD1. CDR1 and CDR2 from the germline V gene are SNHLY and FYNNEI. The CDR3 consists of 13 residues.

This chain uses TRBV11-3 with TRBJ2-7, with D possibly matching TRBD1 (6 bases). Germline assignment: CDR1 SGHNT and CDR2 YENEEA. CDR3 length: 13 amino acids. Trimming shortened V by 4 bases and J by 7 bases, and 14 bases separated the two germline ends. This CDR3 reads CASSSTGAAEQYF. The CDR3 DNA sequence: TGTGCCAGCAGCTCGACAGGTGCCGCTGAGCAGTACTTC.

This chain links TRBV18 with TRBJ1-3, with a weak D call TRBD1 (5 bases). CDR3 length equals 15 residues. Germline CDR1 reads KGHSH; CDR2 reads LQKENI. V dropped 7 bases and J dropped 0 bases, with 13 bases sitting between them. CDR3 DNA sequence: TGTGCCAGCTTCCGACAGATGAGCTCTGGAAACACCATATATTTT. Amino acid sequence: CASFRQMSSGNTIYF.

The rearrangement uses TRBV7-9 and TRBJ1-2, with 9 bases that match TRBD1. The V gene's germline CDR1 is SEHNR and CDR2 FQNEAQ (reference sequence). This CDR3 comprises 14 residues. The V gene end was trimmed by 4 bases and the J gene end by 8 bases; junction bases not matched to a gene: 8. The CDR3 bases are TGTGCCAGCAGCTCGGGACAGGGATCTAGGGGCTACACCTTC. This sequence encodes CASSSGQGSRGYTF. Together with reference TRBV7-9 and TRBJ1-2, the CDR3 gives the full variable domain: DTGVSQNPRHKITKRGQNVTFRCDPISEHNRLYWYRQTLGQGPEFLTYFQNEAQLEKSRLLSDRFSAERPKGSFSTLEIQRTEQGDSAMYLCASSSGQGSRGYTFGSGTRLTVV.

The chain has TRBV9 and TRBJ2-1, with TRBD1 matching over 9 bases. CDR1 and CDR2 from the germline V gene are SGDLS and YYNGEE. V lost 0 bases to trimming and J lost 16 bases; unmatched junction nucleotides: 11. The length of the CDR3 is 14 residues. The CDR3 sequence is CASSVDRWDRVVFF. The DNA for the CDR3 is TGTGCCAGCAGCGTAGATAGGTGGGACAGGGTCGTATTCTTC.

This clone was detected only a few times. Here the CDR3 reads CASSRPSNGYTF. CDR3 DNA sequence: TGTGCCAGCTCACGGCCAAGTAATGGCTACACCTTC. The chain uses TRBV18 and TRBJ1-2; no reliable D call. The CDR3 is made up of 12 amino acids. CDR1 is KGHSH, CDR2 LQKENI, per germline. V was trimmed by 4 bases and J by 6 bases, leaving 9 bases between them. Full variable domain (remainder filled in from reference TRBV18 and TRBJ1-2): NAGVMQNPRHLVRRRGQEARLRCSPMKGHSHVYWYRQLPEEGLKFMVYLQKENIIDESGMPKERFSAEFPKEGPSILRIQQVVRGDSAAYFCASSRPSNGYTFGSGTRLTVV.

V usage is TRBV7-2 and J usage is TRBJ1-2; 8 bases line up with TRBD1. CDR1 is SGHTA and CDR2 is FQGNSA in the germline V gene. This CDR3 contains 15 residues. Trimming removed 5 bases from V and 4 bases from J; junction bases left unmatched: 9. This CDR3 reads CASSPDRARSYGYTF. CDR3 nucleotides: TGTGCCAGCAGCCCGGACAGGGCAAGAAGCTATGGCTACACCTTC.

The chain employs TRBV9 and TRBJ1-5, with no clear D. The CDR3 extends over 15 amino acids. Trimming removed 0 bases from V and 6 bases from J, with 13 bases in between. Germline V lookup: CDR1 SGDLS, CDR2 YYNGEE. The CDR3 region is CASSVDPGYGQPQHF. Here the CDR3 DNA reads TGTGCCAGCAGCGTAGATCCCGGTTATGGTCAGCCCCAGCATTTT.

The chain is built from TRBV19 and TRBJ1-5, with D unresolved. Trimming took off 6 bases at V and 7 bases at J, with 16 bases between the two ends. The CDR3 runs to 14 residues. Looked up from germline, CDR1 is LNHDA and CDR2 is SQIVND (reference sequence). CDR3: CASSLGRLLQPQHF. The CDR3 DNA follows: TGTGCCAGTAGCCTTGGTAGACTCTTACAGCCCCAGCATTTT.

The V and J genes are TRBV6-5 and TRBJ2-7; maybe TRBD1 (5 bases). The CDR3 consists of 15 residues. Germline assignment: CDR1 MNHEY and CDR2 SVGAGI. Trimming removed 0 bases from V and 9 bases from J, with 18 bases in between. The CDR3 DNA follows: TGTGCCAGCAGTTACTCGGTCCCGGGTGGAAGGGGGCAGTACTTC. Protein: CASSYSVPGGRGQYF.

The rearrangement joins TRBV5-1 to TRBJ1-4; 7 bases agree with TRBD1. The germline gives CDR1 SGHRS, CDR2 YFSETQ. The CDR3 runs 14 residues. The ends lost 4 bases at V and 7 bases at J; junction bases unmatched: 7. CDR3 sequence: CASSPGGQTEKLFF. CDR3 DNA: TGCGCCAGCAGCCCAGGGGGACAGACTGAAAAACTGTTTTTT.